This is a list of T cell receptor beta chains from one sample in a study of blood T cell repertoires in COVID-19. Clones were read by immunoSEQ multiplex PCR, and TCRdb kept only the in-frame ones, dropping some. The table shows some 150,000 clones, with 75% to 90% occurring only once. Input material: peripheral blood. These receptors were obtained from a woman over 75 with acute or convalescent COVID-19. The CDR3 runs from the conserved cysteine through the conserved F or W. Each record gives: D gene, V gene, J gene, CDR3 protein. A D gene is named only where the DNA matches it firmly.

>NA|TRBV29-1|TRBJ1-1
CSVDGAMNTEAFF
>TRBD1|TRBV6-5|TRBJ2-5
CASSYPDRGSETQYF
>NA|TRBV5-1|TRBJ1-1
CASSLEMGHNAEAFF
>NA|TRBV6-2/TRBV6-3|TRBJ1-2
CASSRGRPGDYGYTF
>TRBD1|TRBV29-1|TRBJ1-4
CSGTGGEEKLFF
>TRBD1|TRBV3-1/TRBV3-2|TRBJ1-2
CASSPSGQGGSGYTF
>NA|TRBV10-2|TRBJ1-1
CASSESSGGYTEAFF
>NA|TRBV7-2|TRBJ1-2
CASSLGQDRVPNYGYTF
>NA|TRBV6-1|TRBJ1-6
CASSEDFNSPLHF
>NA|TRBV7-2|TRBJ2-7
CASSLAALSYEQYF
>TRBD1|TRBV4-1|TRBJ2-6
CASSSSQYSGTGGSGANVLTF
>NA|TRBV4-2|TRBJ1-3
CASSQVFRRGNTIYF
>NA|TRBV6-2/TRBV6-3|TRBJ1-1
CASSYSIYSSKAAFF
>TRBD1|TRBV10-3|TRBJ1-2
CAISEPRSVTGSYGYTF
>NA|TRBV5-6|TRBJ1-3
CASSSRQAGNTIYF
>NA|TRBV29-1|TRBJ1-4
CSGRTVGDEKLFF
>TRBD1|TRBV6-6|TRBJ1-2
CASSRDSRYPNYGYTF
>TRBD1|TRBV19|TRBJ1-2
CASSARTGEFKGYTF
>NA|TRBV3-1/TRBV3-2|TRBJ1-2
CASSPGEVRGYTF
>NA|TRBV5-1|TRBJ1-2
CASSSGLHEHGYTF
>TRBD1|TRBV6-1|TRBJ1-2
CASSDRRTGNGYTF
>TRBD1|TRBV7-8|TRBJ2-7
CASSIDRVYEQYF
>TRBD2|TRBV5-1|TRBJ2-1
CASSLAISGGASDEQFF
>NA|TRBV6-5|TRBJ2-1
CASSYSGGATYNEQFF
>NA|TRBV12-5|TRBJ1-1
CASGSQLRNTEAFF
>NA|TRBV5-1|TRBJ1-3
CASSLESSGNTIYF
>NA|TRBV5-1|TRBJ1-6
CASSLGLVNSPLHF
>TRBD1|TRBV2|TRBJ1-4
CASTRDRANEKLFF
>TRBD1|TRBV4-3|TRBJ1-4
CASSQVWATGGNEKLFF
>TRBD2|TRBV7-8|TRBJ2-3
CASSLGPLRRGGTSTDTQYF
>NA|TRBV3-1/TRBV3-2|TRBJ1-1
CASSLGAGNTEAFF
>NA|TRBV9|TRBJ2-6
CASSAPDRLRSANVLTF
>TRBD2|TRBV5-6|TRBJ2-2
CASSSYRAGGRGGELFF
>NA|TRBV6-5|TRBJ1-1
CASSYKLLNTEAFF
>NA|TRBV2|TRBJ1-6
CASSARVEYSPLHF
>NA|TRBV6-6|TRBJ2-2
CASTDGSNTGELFF
>TRBD1|TRBV18|TRBJ1-3
CASSPPDRAGNTIYF
>NA|TRBV5-1|TRBJ2-7
CASSLMSSLDEQYF
>TRBD1|TRBV5-1|TRBJ2-2
CASRSSGTANTGELFF